The TCR beta chain described here comes from a study of identical twins. The germline V and J ends were trimmed by 7 bases and 7 bases, with 26 bases remaining between them. Germline-derived CDR1 and CDR2 are DFQATT and SNEGSKA (reference sequence). CDR3 size: 15 residues. Template switching added a universal primer site, and cDNA bore unique molecular identifiers. TCRdb reprocessed the 5' RACE reads with MiXCR, giving one entry per CDR3 protein. In the table there are some 500,000 distinct CDR3 sequences, nearly 10% of which are singletons. On this clonotype itself: As yet, its antigen is unknown.

The study's findings and limits: Zero-insertion analyses could be partly confounded by invariant MAIT and iNKT cells.

These records were also assigned to another study, of yellow fever vaccine responses in identical twins. Per that study: After vaccination, twins' T cell response reportedly seemed partly convergent, partly personalized.

The chain employs TRBV20-1 and TRBJ2-7, with D maybe TRBD1 (8 bases). The clonotype originates from a woman younger than 35 in good health. The sequenced sample consisted of PBMCs. The CDR3 reads CSGGRDRIYSGEQYF. DNA for the CDR3: TGCAGTGGTGGGAGGGACAGGATCTATTCGGGGGAGCAGTACTTC.